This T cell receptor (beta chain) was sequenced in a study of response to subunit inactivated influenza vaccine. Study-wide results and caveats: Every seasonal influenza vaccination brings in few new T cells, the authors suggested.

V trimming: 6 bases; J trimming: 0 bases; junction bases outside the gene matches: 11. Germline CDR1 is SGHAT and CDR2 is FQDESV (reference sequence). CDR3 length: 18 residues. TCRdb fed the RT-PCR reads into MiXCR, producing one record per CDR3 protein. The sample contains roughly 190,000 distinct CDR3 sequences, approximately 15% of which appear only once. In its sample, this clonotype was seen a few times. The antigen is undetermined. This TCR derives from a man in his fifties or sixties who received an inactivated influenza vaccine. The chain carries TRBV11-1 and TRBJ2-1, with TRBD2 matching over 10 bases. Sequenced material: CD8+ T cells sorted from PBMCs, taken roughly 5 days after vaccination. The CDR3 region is CASSSTSGTASSYNEQFF. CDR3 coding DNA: TGTGCCAGCAGTTCAACTAGCGGGACGGCGAGCTCCTACAATGAGCAGTTCTTC.